These 14 T cell receptor beta chains came from one sample sequenced in a study of blood T cell repertoires in COVID-19 (dated by TCRdb to the early 2020s). Libraries were prepared through the immunoSEQ multiplex PCR assay. TCRdb stores this immuneACCESS table with in-frame sequences only. Part of the clones is absent; in the studies checked, under half of the shortfall reflects unresolved V genes, and no reason is known for the rest. This sample has about 59,000 clones in its table, and over 75% of those were observed once. About 30% of the sample rests with the top ten. Sequencing used peripheral blood. The source is a man in his 60s with COVID-19, enrolled during active disease.

The chain uses TRBV19 and TRBJ1-1, with D perhaps matching TRBD1 (6 bases). V gave up 6 bases and J gave up 1 base, with 12 bases separating them. Germline CDR1 and CDR2: LNHDA and SQIVND (reference sequence). The CDR3 is 14 amino acids. For the CDR3, the DNA is TGTGCCAGTAGCACCGGGACACCGAACACTGAAGCTTTCTTT. Translating it yields CASSTGTPNTEAFF.

The CDR3 DNA is TGTGCCAGCAGCCAAACTAGCGGGTGGGAAGAGACCCAGTACTTC. Its protein product is CASSQTSGWEETQYF. V and J are TRBV4-2 and TRBJ2-5; 9 bases are a match to TRBD2. This CDR3 has 15 amino acids. Germline values: CDR1 LGHNA, CDR2 YNFKEQ. V dropped 2 bases and J dropped 3; count of bases not matched to a gene: 4.

The J gene is TRBJ1-3, the V gene TRBV6-5; D is unresolved. V dropped 6 bases and J dropped 1 base, with 10 bases sitting between them. Germline CDR1 is MNHEY and CDR2 is SVGAGI. The CDR3 has 14 residues. The CDR3 region is CASSSDFSGNTIYF. For the CDR3, the DNA is TGTGCCAGCAGCAGCGACTTTTCTGGAAACACCATATATTTT.

The chain employs TRBV6-5 and TRBJ2-5; D ambiguous. V dropped 2 bases and J dropped 1 base, with 8 bases sitting between them. The CDR3 runs 14 residues. CDR1 and CDR2 (germline): MNHEY, SVGAGI. This CDR3 is CASSYGLVQETQYF. For the CDR3, the DNA is TGTGCCAGCAGTTACGGGCTGGTCCAAGAGACCCAGTACTTC.

V usage is TRBV5-6 and J usage is TRBJ2-5, with 9 bases aligning to TRBD2. V trimming: 0 bases; J trimming: 4 bases; junction bases outside the gene matches: 7. This CDR3 has 16 residues. Germline V gene sequence: CDR1 SGHDT, CDR2 YYEEEE. The DNA of the CDR3 is TGTGCCAGCAGCTTGGAGGGAGCGGGGGGACGAGAGACCCAGTACTTC. This gives the protein CASSLEGAGGRETQYF.

The V call is TRBV3-1 (or the pseudogene TRBV3-2), the J call TRBJ2-1; D perhaps matches TRBD2 (5 bases). The CDR3 has 15 amino acids. V shed 2 bases and J shed 9 bases, with 17 bases lying between them. The germline gives CDR1 LGHDT, CDR2 YNNKEL (reference sequence). The CDR3 region is CASSQLRARAIEQFF. CDR3 nucleotide sequence: TGTGCCAGCAGCCAATTGCGGGCCCGGGCCATTGAGCAGTTCTTC.

J is TRBJ1-4 and V is TRBV5-1; 7 bases are a match to TRBD1. Germline values: CDR1 SGHRS, CDR2 YFSETQ. With 1 base clipped from V and 0 bases from J, the junction kept 12 bases outside the gene matches. The CDR3 is 19 amino acids. The CDR3 here is CASSLQGVGQSATNEKLFF. For the CDR3, the DNA is TGCGCCAGCAGCTTGCAGGGTGTGGGACAGTCTGCAACTAATGAAAAACTGTTTTTT.

The gene calls are TRBV9 and TRBJ2-1; D possibly corresponds to TRBD2 (7 bases). The germline V gene encodes CDR1 SGDLS and CDR2 YYNGEE. V was shortened by 0 bases and J by 8 bases, with 18 bases between the two germline ends. CDR3 length equals 16 residues. For the CDR3, the DNA is TGTGCCAGCAGCGTAGCCCAACGGACTAGGGGGGATGAGCAGTTCTTC. As protein: CASSVAQRTRGDEQFF.

The CDR3 sequence: CASRTTGASNQPQHF. DNA of the CDR3: TGTGCCAGTAGGACTACAGGGGCGAGCAATCAGCCCCAGCATTTT. The chain employs TRBV19 and TRBJ1-5; 7 nucleotides line up with TRBD1. Losses at the gene ends were 6 bases for V and 1 base for J; bases not matched to a gene: 6. There are 15 residues in the CDR3. Germline V gene sequence: CDR1 LNHDA, CDR2 SQIVND (reference sequence).

The chain joins TRBV5-1 to TRBJ2-7; D might be TRBD1 (5 bases). Germline V gene sequence: CDR1 SGHRS, CDR2 YFSETQ. CDR3 length equals 14 residues. V lost 5 bases, J lost 6 bases, and 18 bases lay in between. The CDR3 DNA reads TGCGCCAGCAGGATCGGTCAGGGAAGGATCGAGCAGTACTTC. Encoded protein: CASRIGQGRIEQYF.

The chain uses TRBV9 and TRBJ2-7, with 10 positions matching TRBD1. Trimming removed 0 bases from V and 5 bases from J; junction bases left unmatched: 8. The CDR3 is 16 residues long. Germline assignment: CDR1 SGDLS and CDR2 YYNGEE. The CDR3 protein is CASSVEVGGTGDEQYF. CDR3 DNA sequence: TGTGCCAGCAGCGTAGAGGTAGGGGGGACAGGGGACGAGCAGTACTTC.

J is TRBJ1-1 and V is TRBV12-3 or TRBV12-4; D call uncertain. Trimming left V 2 bases short and J 7 bases short, with 5 bases between. CDR3 length: 11 amino acids. The CDR3 nucleotides are TGTGCCAGCAGTTTAAAGAGTGAAGCTTTCTTT. Its protein is CASSLKSEAFF.

The chain uses TRBV7-3 and TRBJ2-7, with D perhaps TRBD1 (6 bases). Germline V gene lookup returns CDR1 SGHTA and CDR2 FQGTGA. This CDR3 is built from 14 residues. Trimming took off 5 bases at V and 2 bases at J, with 13 bases between the two ends. The CDR3 nucleotides read TGTGCCAGCAGCGCCCCGGACAGCCCCTACGAGCAGTACTTC. Its protein is CASSAPDSPYEQYF.

The rearrangement links TRBV19 to TRBJ1-4; D is possibly TRBD1 (5 bases). This CDR3 spans 15 amino acids. Germline CDR1 reads LNHDA; CDR2 reads SQIVND (reference sequence). Trimming left V 4 bases short and J 5 bases short, with 14 bases between. CDR3 sequence (DNA): TGTGCCAGTAGTAGCCTTCGGGGGGGGAATGAAAAACTGTTTTTT. Translated, it gives CASSSLRGGNEKLFF. Based on the CDR3 plus reference TRBV19 and TRBJ1-4, the full variable domain is DGGITQSPKYLFRKEGQNVTLSCEQNLNHDAMYWYRQDPGQGLRLIYYSQIVNDFQKGDIAEGYSVSREKKESFPLTVTSAQKNPTAFYLCASSSLRGGNEKLFFGSGTQLSVL.